A selection of T cell receptor beta chains follows, all from one sample in a study of cytomegalovirus exposure and HLA in healthy donors. Libraries were prepared by immunoSEQ multiplex PCR; TCRdb keeps only in-frame clonotypes and omits some of them. Seen here are 250,000 or so clones, about 84% observed once, and the top ten hold about 1.2%. The sample taken for sequencing was PBMCs. Receptor source: a human donor in good health. Both conserved end residues are part of each CDR3. The D gene is left open where the match is weak. A row's size may be missing; if present it is once, few, many or a size class.

cdr3_aa: CSGGGLAERDTQYF
cdr3_nt: TGCAGCGGTGGGGGACTAGCGGAACGGGATACGCAGTATTTT
v_call: TRBV29-1
clone_size: .
cdr3_length: 14
d_call: TRBD2
j_call: TRBJ2-3

cdr3_aa: CASSLFILGGDQPQHF
cdr3_nt: TGTGCCAGCAGTTTATTTATCTTGGGGGGGGATCAGCCCCAGCATTTT
v_call: TRBV28
clone_size: .
cdr3_length: 16
d_call: .
j_call: TRBJ1-5

cdr3_aa: CASSEVAGGNYEQYF
cdr3_nt: TGTGCCAGCAGTGAAGTAGCGGGAGGGAACTACGAGCAGTACTTC
v_call: TRBV2
clone_size: .
cdr3_length: 15
d_call: TRBD2
j_call: TRBJ2-7

cdr3_aa: CAISELAGTGGNSPLHF
cdr3_nt: TGTGCCATCAGTGAGCTAGCCGGGACAGGGGGGAACTCACCCCTCCACTTT
v_call: TRBV10-3
clone_size: once
cdr3_length: 17
d_call: TRBD1
j_call: TRBJ1-6

cdr3_aa: CASSQAGYIGAFF
cdr3_nt: TGCGCCAGCAGCCAAGCAGGGTACATTGGAGCTTTCTTT
v_call: TRBV4-3
clone_size: .
cdr3_length: 13
d_call: .
j_call: TRBJ1-1

cdr3_aa: CASSSPTSGSQIGYEQYF
cdr3_nt: TGTGCCAGCAGCTCCCCGACTAGCGGGAGCCAGATAGGCTACGAGCAGTACTTC
v_call: TRBV7-9
clone_size: .
cdr3_length: 18
d_call: TRBD2
j_call: TRBJ2-7

cdr3_aa: CASSPTGATNEKLFF
cdr3_nt: TGCGCCAGCAGCCCCACGGGAGCAACTAATGAAAAACTGTTTTTT
v_call: TRBV5-1
clone_size: .
cdr3_length: 15
d_call: .
j_call: TRBJ1-4

cdr3_aa: CASSGGNYEQYF
cdr3_nt: TGTGCCAGCAGTGGGGGCAACTACGAGCAGTACTTC
v_call: TRBV25-1
clone_size: .
cdr3_length: 12
d_call: .
j_call: TRBJ2-7

cdr3_aa: CASSLLRLGQTSATNEKLFF
cdr3_nt: TGTGCCAGCAGCTTACTACGTCTGGGGCAGACGAGTGCAACTAATGAAAAACTGTTTTTT
v_call: TRBV7-3
clone_size: .
cdr3_length: 20
d_call: .
j_call: TRBJ1-4

cdr3_aa: CASSLTGGDETQYF
cdr3_nt: TGTGCCAGCAGCTTGACAGGGGGCGATGAGACCCAGTACTTC
v_call: TRBV7-3
clone_size: .
cdr3_length: 14
d_call: TRBD1
j_call: TRBJ2-5

cdr3_aa: CASGLPMDRVDGYTF
cdr3_nt: TGTGCTAGTGGTTTGCCGATGGACAGGGTCGATGGCTACACCTTC
v_call: TRBV12-5
clone_size: once
cdr3_length: 15
d_call: TRBD1
j_call: TRBJ1-2

cdr3_aa: CASSLSSGRAYNEQFF
cdr3_nt: TGTGCCAGCAGCCTCTCTAGCGGGAGGGCCTACAATGAGCAGTTCTTC
v_call: TRBV7-3
clone_size: .
cdr3_length: 16
d_call: TRBD2
j_call: TRBJ2-1

cdr3_aa: CATLTRTSGREGWETQYF
cdr3_nt: TGTGCCACCCTAACCCGGACTAGCGGGAGGGAGGGGTGGGAGACCCAGTACTTC
v_call: TRBV28
clone_size: .
cdr3_length: 18
d_call: TRBD2
j_call: TRBJ2-5

cdr3_aa: CASRPGNTDTQYF
cdr3_nt: TGTGCCAGCCGGCCAGGAAACACAGATACGCAGTATTTT
v_call: TRBV28
clone_size: .
cdr3_length: 13
d_call: .
j_call: TRBJ2-3

cdr3_aa: CASSPTGFSGNTIYF
cdr3_nt: TGTGCCAGCAGCCCGACAGGCTTCTCTGGAAACACCATATATTTT
v_call: TRBV13
clone_size: .
cdr3_length: 15
d_call: .
j_call: TRBJ1-3

cdr3_aa: CSVPPRGRGANNEQFF
cdr3_nt: TGCAGCGTTCCCCCTCGCGGGAGAGGGGCCAACAATGAGCAGTTCTTC
v_call: TRBV29-1
clone_size: .
cdr3_length: 16
d_call: TRBD2
j_call: TRBJ2-1

cdr3_aa: CASSLGQRGGAEQFF
cdr3_nt: TGTGCCAGCAGCTTGGGGCAGCGGGGAGGGGCTGAGCAGTTCTTC
v_call: TRBV5-4
clone_size: once
cdr3_length: 15
d_call: TRBD2
j_call: TRBJ2-1

cdr3_aa: CASSEGGAPSSYNEQFF
cdr3_nt: TGTGCCAGCAGTGAAGGCGGAGCCCCGAGCTCCTACAATGAGCAGTTCTTC
v_call: TRBV6-1
clone_size: .
cdr3_length: 17
d_call: .
j_call: TRBJ2-1

cdr3_aa: CASSPTSGTGRNYGYTF
cdr3_nt: TGTGCCAGCTCACCGACCTCAGGGACAGGGCGCAACTATGGCTACACCTTC
v_call: TRBV18
clone_size: .
cdr3_length: 17
d_call: TRBD1
j_call: TRBJ1-2

cdr3_aa: CASGLNSGGDDEQFF
cdr3_nt: TGTGCTAGTGGTTTGAATAGCGGAGGGGACGATGAGCAGTTCTTC
v_call: TRBV12-5
clone_size: .
cdr3_length: 15
d_call: .
j_call: TRBJ2-1

cdr3_aa: CASSLRKGQGHYEQYF
cdr3_nt: TGTGCCAGCAGTCTTCGAAAGGGACAGGGGCACTACGAGCAGTACTTC
v_call: TRBV27
clone_size: once
cdr3_length: 16
d_call: TRBD1
j_call: TRBJ2-7

cdr3_aa: CASSYSGGGYEQYF
cdr3_nt: TGTGCCAGCAGTTACTCGGGGGGTGGTTACGAGCAGTACTTC
v_call: TRBV6-5
clone_size: once
cdr3_length: 14
d_call: .
j_call: TRBJ2-7

cdr3_aa: CASSGPGQGEDTQYF
cdr3_nt: TGTGCCAGCAGCGGCCCGGGACAGGGTGAAGATACGCAGTATTTT
v_call: TRBV9
clone_size: .
cdr3_length: 15
d_call: TRBD1
j_call: TRBJ2-3

cdr3_aa: CASSPMGQHPGYTF
cdr3_nt: TGTGCCAGCAGCCCAATGGGACAACACCCCGGCTACACCTTC
v_call: TRBV28
clone_size: .
cdr3_length: 14
d_call: .
j_call: TRBJ1-2

cdr3_aa: CASMSGGALASYNEQFF
cdr3_nt: TGTGCCAGCATGTCAGGGGGCGCGCTAGCCTCCTACAATGAGCAGTTCTTC
v_call: TRBV27
clone_size: .
cdr3_length: 17
d_call: TRBD1
j_call: TRBJ2-1

cdr3_aa: CASSGQGAKNEQYF
cdr3_nt: TGTGCCAGCAGTGGACAGGGGGCAAAGAACGAGCAGTACTTC
v_call: TRBV2
clone_size: .
cdr3_length: 14
d_call: TRBD1
j_call: TRBJ2-7